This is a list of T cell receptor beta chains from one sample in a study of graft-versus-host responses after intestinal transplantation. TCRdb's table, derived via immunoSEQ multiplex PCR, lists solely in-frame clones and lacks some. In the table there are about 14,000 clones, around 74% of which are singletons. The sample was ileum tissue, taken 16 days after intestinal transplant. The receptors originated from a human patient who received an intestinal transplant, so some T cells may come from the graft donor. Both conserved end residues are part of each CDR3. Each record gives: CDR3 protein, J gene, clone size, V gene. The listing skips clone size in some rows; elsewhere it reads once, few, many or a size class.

CDR3 protein: CASRLMDRVLRGFNEKLFF
J gene: TRBJ1-4
clone size: NA
V gene: TRBV12-2

CDR3 protein: CAWSVAGRWIQYF
J gene: TRBJ2-4
clone size: few
V gene: TRBV30

CDR3 protein: CASSLSASGYNEQFF
J gene: TRBJ2-1
clone size: NA
V gene: TRBV27

CDR3 protein: CAISESGGSNQPQHF
J gene: TRBJ1-5
clone size: NA
V gene: TRBV10-3

CDR3 protein: CASSHLLAGGPYGSYEQYF
J gene: TRBJ2-7
clone size: NA
V gene: TRBV4-1

CDR3 protein: CASGFYTEAFF
J gene: TRBJ1-1
clone size: once
V gene: TRBV12-5

CDR3 protein: CASSISGSLGSEQFF
J gene: TRBJ2-1
clone size: NA
V gene: TRBV19

CDR3 protein: CASSDPLRAGGDGDTQYF
J gene: TRBJ2-3
clone size: once
V gene: TRBV25-1

CDR3 protein: CASSLAVVVSGAQGTDTQYF
J gene: TRBJ2-3
clone size: NA
V gene: TRBV5-1

CDR3 protein: CAWKKRPKAGRNTIYF
J gene: TRBJ1-3
clone size: NA
V gene: TRBV30

CDR3 protein: CASSLYGGTYTGELFF
J gene: TRBJ2-2
clone size: NA
V gene: TRBV27

CDR3 protein: CSATGNYGYTF
J gene: TRBJ1-2
clone size: NA
V gene: TRBV20-1

CDR3 protein: CASEVISSYNEQFF
J gene: TRBJ2-1
clone size: once
V gene: TRBV7-9